Listed below are T cell receptor beta chains from one sample, sequenced in a study of shared clonotypes between healthy human individuals. Libraries were prepared by immunoSEQ multiplex PCR; TCRdb keeps only in-frame clonotypes and omits some of them. The data contain about 1 million clones, roughly 75% of them singletons. Sequencing input: memory CD4+ T cells sorted from blood. These receptor sequences come from a man in his late teens or twenties in good health. The CDR3 runs from the conserved cysteine through the conserved F or W. The D gene is left open where the match is weak.

TRBD1,TRBV28,CASSDRDYQPQHF
.,TRBV27,CAISPLGGRNEQFF
.,TRBV27,CASSSTGSPNYGYTF
.,TRBV30,CAWSVLSSPLHF
.,TRBV7-7,CASSLRFLGNEQFF
.,TRBV7-2,CASSYPRGRDNEKLFF
TRBD1,TRBV19,CASSIGTGGAVGSYNEQFF
.,TRBV5-1,CASSFPLSTGEQFF
.,TRBV6-1,CASSEGSVGTDTQYF
TRBD1,TRBV5-1,CASSWGQGGNEQFF
TRBD1,TRBV11-2,CASSLGTGANWETQYF
TRBD1,TRBV19,CASSKGQGGSGANVLTF
TRBD1,TRBV29-1,CSVAGRGSQETQYF
.,TRBV10-1,CASSEGVEQETQYF
.,TRBV5-4,CASSLAGPRDYEQYF
.,TRBV10-2,CASSELLFMNTEAFF
.,TRBV5-6,CASSLPYGSEQYF
TRBD2,TRBV5-6,CASTLGAGGPYEQYF
.,TRBV27,CASSLKGPPSNQPQHF
.,TRBV11-2,CASSPDRSSGNTIYF
TRBD2,TRBV18,CASSLIGLAGLKNTGELFF
.,TRBV10-1,CASSAGTQETQYF
.,TRBV9,CASSVDGRSYEQYF
.,TRBV27,CASLVKGGTNSYEQYF
.,TRBV14,CASSQGGIQETQYF
.,TRBV7-8,CASSIKARGSGNTIYF
.,TRBV6-1,CASSERGWGYQPQHF
TRBD2,TRBV5-1,CASSLIAGTISNEQFF
.,TRBV6-5,CASSPRWEVNTEAFF
.,TRBV4-3,CASSQDVSGEQFF
.,TRBV9,CASSKGGSNEQYF
.,TRBV9,CASSPTWGLSLEAFF